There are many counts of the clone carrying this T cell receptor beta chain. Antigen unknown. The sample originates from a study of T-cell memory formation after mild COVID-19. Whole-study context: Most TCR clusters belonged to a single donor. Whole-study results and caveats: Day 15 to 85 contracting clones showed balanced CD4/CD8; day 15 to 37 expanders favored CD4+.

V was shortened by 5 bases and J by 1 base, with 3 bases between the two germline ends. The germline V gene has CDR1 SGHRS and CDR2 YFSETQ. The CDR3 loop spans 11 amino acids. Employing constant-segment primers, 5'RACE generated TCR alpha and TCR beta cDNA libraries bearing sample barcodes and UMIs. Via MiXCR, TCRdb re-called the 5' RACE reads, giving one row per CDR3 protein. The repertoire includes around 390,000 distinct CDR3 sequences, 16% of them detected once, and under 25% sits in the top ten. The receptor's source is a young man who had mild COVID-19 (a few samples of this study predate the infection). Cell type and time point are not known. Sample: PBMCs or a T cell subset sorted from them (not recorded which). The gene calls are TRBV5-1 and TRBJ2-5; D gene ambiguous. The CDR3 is CASRIQETQYF. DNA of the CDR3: TGCGCCAGCAGGATCCAAGAGACCCAGTACTTC.